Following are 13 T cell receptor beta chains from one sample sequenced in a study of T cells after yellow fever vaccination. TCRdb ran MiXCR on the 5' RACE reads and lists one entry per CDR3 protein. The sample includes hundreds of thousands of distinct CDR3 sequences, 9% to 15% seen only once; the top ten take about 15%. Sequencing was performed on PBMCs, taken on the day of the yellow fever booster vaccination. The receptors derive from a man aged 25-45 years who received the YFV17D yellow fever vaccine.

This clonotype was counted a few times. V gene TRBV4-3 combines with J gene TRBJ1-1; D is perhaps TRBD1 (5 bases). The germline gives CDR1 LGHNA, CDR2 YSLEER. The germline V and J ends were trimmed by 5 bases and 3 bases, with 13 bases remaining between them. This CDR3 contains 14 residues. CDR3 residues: CASSGGIGDTEAFF. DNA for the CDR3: TGCGCCAGCAGCGGGGGGATCGGGGACACTGAAGCTTTCTTT.

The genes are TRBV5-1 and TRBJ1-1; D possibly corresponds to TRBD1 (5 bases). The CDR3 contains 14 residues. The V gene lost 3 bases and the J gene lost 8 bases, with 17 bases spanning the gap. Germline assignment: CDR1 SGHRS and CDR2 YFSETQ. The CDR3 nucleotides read TGCGCCAGCAGCTCCTCAACCCCCGGGGCCGAAGCTTTCTTT. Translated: CASSSSTPGAEAFF.

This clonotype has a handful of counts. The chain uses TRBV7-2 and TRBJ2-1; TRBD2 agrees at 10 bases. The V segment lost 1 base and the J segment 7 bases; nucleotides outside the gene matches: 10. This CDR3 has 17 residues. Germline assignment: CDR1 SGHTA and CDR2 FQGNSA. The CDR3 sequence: CASSLVALEAGGNEQFF. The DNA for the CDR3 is TGTGCCAGCAGCTTAGTAGCCCTTGAAGCGGGAGGGAATGAGCAGTTCTTC.

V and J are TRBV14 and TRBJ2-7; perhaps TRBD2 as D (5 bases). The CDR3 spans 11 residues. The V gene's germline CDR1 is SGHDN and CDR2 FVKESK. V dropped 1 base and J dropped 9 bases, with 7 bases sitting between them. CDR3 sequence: CASSQGAGQYF. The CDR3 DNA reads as TGTGCCAGCAGCCAAGGGGCGGGGCAGTACTTC. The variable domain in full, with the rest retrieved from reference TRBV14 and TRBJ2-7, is EAGVTQFPSHSVIEKGQTVTLRCDPISGHDNLYWYRRVMGKEIKFLLHFVKESKQDESGMPNNRFLAERTGGTYSTLKVQPAELEDSGVYFCASSQGAGQYFGPGTRLTVT.

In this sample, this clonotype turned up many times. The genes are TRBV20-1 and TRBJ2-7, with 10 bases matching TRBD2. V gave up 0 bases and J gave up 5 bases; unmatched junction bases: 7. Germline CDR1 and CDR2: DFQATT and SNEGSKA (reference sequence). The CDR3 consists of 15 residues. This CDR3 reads CSARDPLAGANEQYF. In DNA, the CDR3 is TGCAGTGCTAGAGATCCGCTAGCGGGAGCCAACGAGCAGTACTTC.

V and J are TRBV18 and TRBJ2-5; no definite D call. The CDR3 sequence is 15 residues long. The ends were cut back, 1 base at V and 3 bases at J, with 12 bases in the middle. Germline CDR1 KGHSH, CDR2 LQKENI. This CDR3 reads CASSPRVAVEETQYF. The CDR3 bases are TGTGCCAGCTCACCACGGGTTGCGGTCGAAGAGACCCAGTACTTC.

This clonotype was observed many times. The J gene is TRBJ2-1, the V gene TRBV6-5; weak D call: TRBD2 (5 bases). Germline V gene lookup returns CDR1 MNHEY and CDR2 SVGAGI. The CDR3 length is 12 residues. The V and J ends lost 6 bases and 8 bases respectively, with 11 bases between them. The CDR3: CASRDSAYEQFF. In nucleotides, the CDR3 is TGTGCCAGCAGGGACTCGGCGTATGAGCAGTTCTTC.

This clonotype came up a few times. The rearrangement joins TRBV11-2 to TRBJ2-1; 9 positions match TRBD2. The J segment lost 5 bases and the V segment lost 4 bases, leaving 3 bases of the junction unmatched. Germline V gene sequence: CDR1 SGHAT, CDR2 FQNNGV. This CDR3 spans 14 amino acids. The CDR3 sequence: CASSSSGNHNEQFF. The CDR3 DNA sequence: TGTGCCAGCAGCTCTAGCGGGAATCACAATGAGCAGTTCTTC.

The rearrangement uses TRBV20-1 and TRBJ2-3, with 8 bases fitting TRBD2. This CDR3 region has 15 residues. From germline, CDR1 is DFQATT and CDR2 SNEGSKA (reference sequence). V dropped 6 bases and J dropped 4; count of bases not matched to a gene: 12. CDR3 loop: CSALIAGKAPDTQYF. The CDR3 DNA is TGCAGTGCCCTCATAGCGGGGAAGGCCCCAGATACGCAGTATTTT.

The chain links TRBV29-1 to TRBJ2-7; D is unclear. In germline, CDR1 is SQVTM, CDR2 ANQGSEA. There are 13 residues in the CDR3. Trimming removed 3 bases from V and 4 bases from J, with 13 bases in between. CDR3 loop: CSVETPGAYEQYF. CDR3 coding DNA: TGCAGCGTTGAGACCCCCGGTGCGTACGAGCAGTACTTC.

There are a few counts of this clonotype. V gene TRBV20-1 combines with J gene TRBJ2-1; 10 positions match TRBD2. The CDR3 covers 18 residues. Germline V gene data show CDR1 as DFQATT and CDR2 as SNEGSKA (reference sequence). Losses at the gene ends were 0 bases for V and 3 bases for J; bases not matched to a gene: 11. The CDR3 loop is CSAREYRITSGNYNEQFF. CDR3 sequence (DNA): TGCAGTGCTAGAGAATACAGAATCACTAGCGGGAACTACAATGAGCAGTTCTTC.

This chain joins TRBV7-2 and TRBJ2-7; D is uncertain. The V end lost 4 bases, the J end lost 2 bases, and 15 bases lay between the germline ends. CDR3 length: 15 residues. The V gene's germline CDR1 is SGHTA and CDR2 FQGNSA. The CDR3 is CASSYKPGQTYEQYF. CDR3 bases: TGTGCCAGCAGCTATAAACCGGGCCAAACCTACGAGCAGTACTTC.

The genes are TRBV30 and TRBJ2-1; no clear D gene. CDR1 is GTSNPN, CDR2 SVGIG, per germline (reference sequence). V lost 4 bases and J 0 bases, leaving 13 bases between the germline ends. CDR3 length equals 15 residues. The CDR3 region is CAWIPDGASYNEQFF. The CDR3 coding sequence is TGTGCCTGGATCCCGGACGGTGCCTCCTACAATGAGCAGTTCTTC. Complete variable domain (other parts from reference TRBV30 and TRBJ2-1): SQTIHQWPATLVQPVGSPLSLECTVEGTSNPNLYWYRQAAGRGLQLLFYSVGIGQISSEVPQNLSASRPQDRQFILSSKKLLLSDSGFYLCAWIPDGASYNEQFFGPGTRLTVL.